This T cell receptor beta chain was observed in a study of blood T cell repertoires in COVID-19. Across the whole study: In each case, the material was cDNA or gDNA derived from T cells, B-cell-depleted T cells, or PBMCs.

V was pared by 2 bases and J by 2 bases, with 10 bases between. The CDR3 has 15 amino acids. CDR1 and CDR2 from the germline V gene are SGDLS and YYNGEE. Libraries were prepared by immunoSEQ multiplex PCR; TCRdb keeps only in-frame clonotypes and omits some of them. The sample lists some 320,000 clones, roughly nine tenths occurring once. Participants' reported clinical history set cohort assignment. With respect to this clone: Other DNA sequences of this sample code for an identical CDR3.

Sequences were obtained from PBMCs or T cells enriched from blood (not recorded which). This chain links TRBV9 with TRBJ2-2, with D tentatively TRBD1 (7 bases). This clonotype was obtained from a woman aged 30 to 39 who had been exposed to COVID-19. CDR3 in DNA: TGTGCCAGCAGCGTGACAGGGACTAACACCGGGGAGCTGTTTTTT. The encoded protein is CASSVTGTNTGELFF.